The 19 T cell receptor beta chains given below trace back to one sample, sequenced in a study of T cell responses to AZD1222 COVID-19 vaccine. The data were produced by immunoSEQ multiplex PCR, yet TCRdb's version contains in-frame clones alone and is incomplete. The table records approximately 72,000 clones, 80% to 90% of them present only once. The material sequenced was peripheral blood, taken 28 days after the second AZD1222 dose. The receptors were sampled from an adult who received the AZD1222 COVID-19 vaccine.

The rearrangement links TRBV19 to TRBJ2-3; the match to TRBD2 covers 12 bases. Germline CDR1 is LNHDA and CDR2 is SQIVND (reference sequence). CDR3 length equals 17 residues. The V and J ends lost 5 bases and 6 bases, in that order; junction bases with no gene match: 12. CDR3 DNA sequence: TGTGCCAGTAGTCTCCAACCGACTAGCGGGAGAGGGGATACGCAGTATTTT. Residues: CASSLQPTSGRGDTQYF.

The V call is TRBV4-3, the J call TRBJ2-1, with D perhaps TRBD2 (5 bases). The V gene's germline CDR1 is LGHNA and CDR2 YSLEER. This CDR3 contains 16 residues. V lost 2 bases and J 1 base, leaving 12 bases between the germline ends. The CDR3 protein is CASSQLASRSYNEQFF. CDR3 bases: TGCGCCAGCAGCCAACTAGCTTCCCGGTCCTACAATGAGCAGTTCTTC.

The V gene is TRBV4-2, the J gene TRBJ2-5; 9 bases agree with TRBD2. The trim removed 1 base at V and 5 bases at J, leaving 8 bases unmatched. Germline V gene sequence: CDR1 LGHNA, CDR2 YNFKEQ. CDR3 length: 16 amino acids. The CDR3: CASSQVDSGSWETQYF. The CDR3 region has the DNA TGTGCCAGCAGCCAAGTGGATAGCGGGAGTTGGGAGACCCAGTACTTC.

The chain joins TRBV3-1 (or the pseudogene TRBV3-2) to TRBJ2-3, with 14 nucleotides matching TRBD2. From germline, CDR1 is LGHDT and CDR2 YNNKEL (reference sequence). The CDR3 runs to 18 residues. V shed 0 bases and J 6 bases; nucleotides not matched to a gene: 8. The CDR3 protein is CASSQDQTSGRATDTQYF. For the CDR3, the DNA is TGTGCCAGCAGCCAAGATCAGACTAGCGGGAGGGCGACTGATACGCAGTATTTT.

The chain employs TRBV28 and TRBJ2-3; D may correspond to TRBD1 or TRBD2 (5 bases each). V lost 10 bases to trimming and J lost 8 bases, with 22 bases between them. This CDR3 is built from 14 residues. Per the germline V gene, CDR1 is MDHEN and CDR2 is SYDVKM. CDR3 sequence (DNA): TGTGCCACAACATCGGGGACCCTTCCAGGTACGCAGTATTTT. Translated: CATTSGTLPGTQYF.

The J gene is TRBJ2-2, the V gene TRBV7-3; possibly TRBD1 or TRBD2 for D (5 bases each). Germline V gene sequence: CDR1 SGHTA, CDR2 FQGTGA. CDR3 length: 17 amino acids. Trimming left V 2 bases short and J 6 bases short, with 19 bases between. In DNA, the CDR3 is TGTGCCAGCAGCTTAGGATGGGGACCCATCTCGGCCGGGGAGCTGTTTTTT. Translating gives CASSLGWGPISAGELFF. The full variable domain, completed using reference TRBV7-3 and TRBJ2-2, is GAGVSQTPSNKVTEKGKYVELRCDPISGHTALYWYRQSLGQGPEFLIYFQGTGAADDSGLPNDRFFAVRPEGSVSTLKIQRTERGDSAVYLCASSLGWGPISAGELFFGEGSRLTVL.

V usage is TRBV19 and J usage is TRBJ2-3; TRBD1 agrees at 7 bases. Trimming took 5 bases from V and 2 from J; bases not matched to a gene: 4. This CDR3 comprises 14 residues. CDR1 is LNHDA, CDR2 SQIVND, per germline (reference sequence). The CDR3 nucleotides read TGTGCCAGTAGTCCGGGACAGCACACAGATACGCAGTATTTT. This translates into CASSPGQHTDTQYF.

The DNA for the CDR3 is TGTGCCAGCAGCCATCTTGGACAGGTTAATTCACCCCTCCACTTT. Translation gives CASSHLGQVNSPLHF. The chain has TRBV14 and TRBJ1-6; 7 nucleotides agree with TRBD1. Germline values: CDR1 SGHDN, CDR2 FVKESK. CDR3 size: 15 residues. Trimming cost V 3 bases and J 6 bases; bases outside gene matches: 5.

The rearrangement joins TRBV4-2 to TRBJ2-1; possible D gene TRBD2, 5 bases. The CDR3 totals 16 residues. In germline, CDR1 is LGHNA, CDR2 YNFKEQ. V lost 6 bases, J lost 7 bases, and 22 bases lay in between. The CDR3 DNA is TGTGCCAGCAGTCCAAGGTCGGACTCTTCTTGGAATGAGCAGTTCTTC. It translates to CASSPRSDSSWNEQFF.

This sequence joins TRBV3-1 (or the pseudogene TRBV3-2) and TRBJ2-7, with 9 nucleotides matching TRBD2. The V gene end was trimmed by 4 bases and the J gene end by 0 bases; junction bases not matched to a gene: 1. Germline loops: CDR1 LGHDT, CDR2 YNNKEL (reference sequence). The CDR3 covers 14 residues. The CDR3 nucleotides are TGTGCCAGCAGCCGCGGGAGGGGCTCCTACGAGCAGTACTTC. Amino acids: CASSRGRGSYEQYF.

The chain links TRBV6-5 to TRBJ2-3; 8 positions agree with TRBD2. Germline V gene lookup returns CDR1 MNHEY and CDR2 SVGAGI. Germline trimming cut 6 bases from V and 4 bases from J; bases unmatched to any gene: 9. The CDR3 contains 15 residues. CDR3 sequence: CASSFQAGEPDTQYF. In nucleotides, the CDR3 is TGTGCCAGCAGCTTTCAAGCGGGAGAACCAGATACGCAGTATTTT.

This clone has just a few counts. The gene calls are TRBV23-1 and TRBJ1-5, with D unclear. TRBV23-1 is designated an ORF whose function remains uncertain. Trimming pared 5 bases from V and 9 bases from J, leaving 8 bases between. This CDR3 is 11 amino acids long. CDR3 residues: CASSAGLPQHF. Written as DNA, the CDR3 is TGCGCCAGCAGTGCAGGCCTGCCCCAGCATTTT.

The rearrangement links TRBV13 to TRBJ1-1; possible D gene TRBD1, 5 bases. V was trimmed by 4 bases and J by 5 bases, leaving 17 bases between them. CDR1 PRHDT and CDR2 FYEKMQ come from the germline V gene (reference sequence). This CDR3 comprises 15 residues. The CDR3 loop is CASSSSRGGGTEAFF. CDR3 DNA: TGTGCCAGCAGCTCCTCCCGAGGTGGGGGTACTGAAGCTTTCTTT. Full variable domain (missing parts from reference TRBV13 and TRBJ1-1): AAGVIQSPRHLIKEKRETATLKCYPIPRHDTVYWYQQGPGQDPQFLISFYEKMQSDKGSIPDRFSAQQFSDYHSELNMSSLELGDSALYFCASSSSRGGGTEAFFGQGTRLTVV.

The genes are TRBV18 and TRBJ2-7, with D hard to call. CDR3 length equals 13 residues. Germline-derived CDR1 and CDR2 are KGHSH and LQKENI. The V end was cut by 3 bases, the J end by 6 bases, with 12 bases between. In nucleotides, the CDR3 is TGTGCCAGCTCACCGGGCCCTCCGGGCGAGCAGTACTTC. Its protein product is CASSPGPPGEQYF. Filled out from reference TRBV18 and TRBJ2-7, the complete variable domain reads NAGVMQNPRHLVRRRGQEARLRCSPMKGHSHVYWYRQLPEEGLKFMVYLQKENIIDESGMPKERFSAEFPKEGPSILRIQQVVRGDSAAYFCASSPGPPGEQYFGPGTRLTVT.

This chain joins TRBV6-5 and TRBJ1-4; tentatively, D is TRBD1 (5 bases). V was clipped by 0 bases and J by 8 bases, with 13 bases between them. Looked up from germline, CDR1 is MNHEY and CDR2 is SVGAGI. CDR3 length: 15 amino acids. The CDR3 loop is CASSYSWGEREKLFF. Written as DNA, the CDR3 is TGTGCCAGCAGTTACTCCTGGGGGGAACGAGAAAAACTGTTTTTT.

The chain combines TRBV18 with TRBJ2-7; 10 positions agree with TRBD1. Germline-derived CDR1 and CDR2 are KGHSH and LQKENI. The CDR3 has 14 residues. V was pared by 2 bases and J by 6 bases, with 4 bases of the junction left unmatched. This CDR3 reads CASSPDGTGVEQYF. The DNA for the CDR3 is TGTGCCAGCTCACCAGACGGGACAGGGGTCGAGCAGTACTTC.

This chain connects TRBV5-1 to TRBJ2-1; D might be TRBD2 (6 bases). The CDR3 has 15 residues. CDR1 is SGHRS and CDR2 is YFSETQ in the germline V gene. Trimming pared 2 bases from V and 7 bases from J, leaving 16 bases between. The CDR3 sequence: CASSLEGGGLNEQFF. CDR3 DNA: TGCGCCAGCAGCTTAGAGGGAGGTGGTTTAAATGAGCAGTTCTTC.

This chain joins TRBV19 and TRBJ1-2, with 8 bases that match TRBD1. There are 15 residues in the CDR3. V shed 8 bases, J shed 7 bases, and the junction held 15 bases outside the gene matches. Germline-derived CDR1 and CDR2 are LNHDA and SQIVND (reference sequence). CDR3 sequence (DNA): TGTGCCAGTTCCGAGGGACAGGACAACTATTCTGGCTACACCTTC. This codes for CASSEGQDNYSGYTF. The variable domain in full, completed from reference TRBV19 and TRBJ1-2, reads DGGITQSPKYLFRKEGQNVTLSCEQNLNHDAMYWYRQDPGQGLRLIYYSQIVNDFQKGDIAEGYSVSREKKESFPLTVTSAQKNPTAFYLCASSEGQDNYSGYTFGSGTRLTVV.

The rearrangement joins TRBV7-7 to TRBJ2-2, with 9 nucleotides matching TRBD2. The CDR3 sequence is 17 residues long. J gave up 4 bases and V 4 bases, and 10 bases lay outside the gene matches. Germline assignment: CDR1 SSHAT and CDR2 FNYEAQ (reference sequence). Written as DNA, the CDR3 is TGTGCCAGCAGCTCCGCTATAGCGGGAGATGGCACCGGGGAGCTGTTTTTT. This sequence encodes CASSSAIAGDGTGELFF.